One and the same sample provided the 6 T cell receptor beta chains below, sequenced in a study of cytotoxic CD8 clonotypes in ibrutinib-treated CLL. Clones were sequenced by immunoSEQ multiplex PCR, and TCRdb holds only the in-frame ones, with some missing. The repertoire holds 60,000 to 70,000 clones, with 45% to 60% as singletons. The sequencing here drew on PBMCs, taken after 12 months of ibrutinib treatment. These receptors were taken from a human donor with chronic lymphocytic leukemia.

This clone occurred many times. This chain's CDR3 is CASSLGGDWATEAFF. Written as DNA, the CDR3 is TGTGCCAGCAGCTTGGGGGGCGATTGGGCCACTGAAGCTTTCTTT. V and J are TRBV7-9 and TRBJ1-1; TRBD1 is a possible D gene (6 bases). This CDR3 spans 15 amino acids. V was cut by 3 bases and J by 4 bases, with 15 bases left in between. CDR1 and CDR2 (germline): SEHNR, FQNEAQ (reference sequence). Supplemented by reference TRBV7-9 and TRBJ1-1, the full variable domain reads DTGVSQNPRHKITKRGQNVTFRCDPISEHNRLYWYRQTLGQGPEFLTYFQNEAQLEKSRLLSDRFSAERPKGSFSTLEIQRTEQGDSAMYLCASSLGGDWATEAFFGQGTRLTVV.

The chain combines TRBV18 with TRBJ1-3; a weak D match, TRBD1 (5 bases). V was shortened by 1 base and J by 2 bases, with 6 bases between the two germline ends. CDR1 and CDR2 (germline): KGHSH, LQKENI. This CDR3 has 14 amino acids. The CDR3 DNA is TGTGCCAGCTCACCACAGGGGACTGGAAACACCATATATTTT. It codes for CASSPQGTGNTIYF.

CDR3 nucleotide sequence: TGTGCCAGCGCCTACTACAATGAGCAGTTCTTC. This gives the protein CASAYYNEQFF. This chain uses TRBV4-2 with TRBJ2-1; D gene uncertain. V lost 8 bases, J lost 3 bases, and 5 bases lay in between. Looked up from germline, CDR1 is LGHNA and CDR2 is YNFKEQ. The CDR3 loop spans 11 amino acids.

The J gene is TRBJ2-3, the V gene TRBV5-4; D is perhaps TRBD1 (5 bases). The germline CDR1 and CDR2 sequences are SGHNT and YYREEE (reference sequence). The CDR3 loop spans 16 amino acids. The V end lost 5 bases, the J end lost 3 bases, and 19 bases lay between the germline ends. CDR3 nucleotides: TGTGCCAGCAGGAAGCAGGGTCAGGGTGGAACAGATACGCAGTATTTT. This sequence encodes CASRKQGQGGTDTQYF.

Only a few counts were recorded for this clone. The gene calls are TRBV19 and TRBJ2-1, with D tentatively TRBD2 (6 bases). Trimming shortened V by 3 bases and J by 3 bases, and 21 bases separated the two germline ends. This CDR3 contains 18 residues. Germline CDR1 and CDR2: LNHDA and SQIVND (reference sequence). Written as DNA, the CDR3 is TGTGCCAGTAGTATGAGAGCGGGCCAGACCCCCTACTACAATGAGCAGTTCTTC. It yields the protein CASSMRAGQTPYYNEQFF.

J is TRBJ2-1 and V is TRBV11-2, with D possibly TRBD2 on 6 matching bases. Germline CDR1 is SGHAT and CDR2 is FQNNGV. The CDR3 extends over 19 amino acids. The V and J ends lost 4 bases and 0 bases respectively, with 22 bases between them. CDR3 coding DNA: TGTGCCAGCAGCTACGCTAGGTGGGGTAGCGGTAGCTCCTACAATGAGCAGTTCTTC. Its protein product is CASSYARWGSGSSYNEQFF.